The rows below give T cell receptor beta chains drawn from one sample of a study of patients and donors after allogeneic stem cell transplantation. TCRdb passed the RT-PCR reads through MiXCR, listing each CDR3 protein once. The sample includes roughly 190,000 distinct CDR3 sequences, about 40% of them seen just once. Sequencing used blood, either unsorted or a sorted T cell fraction (not recorded which). The receptors stem from a human donor who was either an allogeneic HSCT recipient or a stem cell or donor lymphocyte infusion donor (not recorded which). It is not recorded whose cells these are; they may come from a transplant donor. CDR3s include the opening cysteine and the closing phenylalanine or tryptophan. The order of the fields is CDR3 DNA, CDR3 protein, J gene, D gene, V gene, clone size. D genes are given only for firm matches. The size of a clone is reported for some rows only, either as once, few or many, or as a class for expanded clones.

TGTGCCAGCACCTCCGGCAGGGTGAATGGCTACACCTTC CASTSGRVNGYTF TRBJ1-2 - TRBV28 -
TGTGCCAGCAGTTTAGCTAGTCGTGGAAATGGCTACACCTTC CASSLASRGNGYTF TRBJ1-2 - TRBV27 -
TGTGCCAGCAGTTTACTAGGACAGATAAATCAGCCCCAGCATTTT CASSLLGQINQPQHF TRBJ1-5 - TRBV27 few
TGTGCCAGCAGTTTAAGCCAGGGAGGGTCGGCTTTCTTT CASSLSQGGSAFF TRBJ1-1 - TRBV12-3/TRBV12-4 -
TGTGCCAGCAGACAGCTTCCCGATTTGAACACTGAAGCTTTCTTT CASRQLPDLNTEAFF TRBJ1-1 - TRBV7-8 -
TGTGCCAGCAGCTTAGCGCTGACTCACACTGAAGCTTTCTTT CASSLALTHTEAFF TRBJ1-1 - TRBV7-2 -
TGTGCCAGCAGCTTAGAAACAGGGGTTAACAATGAGCAGTTCTTC CASSLETGVNNEQFF TRBJ2-1 TRBD1 TRBV13 few
TGTGCCACCAGTGATCGGAACGCGAACACCGGGGAGCTGTTTTTT CATSDRNANTGELFF TRBJ2-2 - TRBV24-1 few
TGTGCCAGCAGTCCTCCGGGGGGGAAGGATGAAAAACTGTTTTTT CASSPPGGKDEKLFF TRBJ1-4 - TRBV28 -
TGCGCCAGCAGCTTTCCCGGGACAGGGGAAGAGACCCAGTACTTC CASSFPGTGEETQYF TRBJ2-5 TRBD1 TRBV5-1 -
TGTGCCAGCAGCCCGGGACAGGGTTGGGGTGAGCAGTTCTTC CASSPGQGWGEQFF TRBJ2-1 TRBD1 TRBV7-2 -
TGCGCCAGCAGCCCCGACAGGCCCGCGAACACCGGGGAGCTGTTTTTT CASSPDRPANTGELFF TRBJ2-2 - TRBV5-1 few
TGCAGTGCGTCGGTGACTAGCGGGATAATAGCAGAGACCCAGTACTTC CSASVTSGIIAETQYF TRBJ2-5 TRBD2 TRBV20-1 -
TGTGCCAGCAGTTACTCGGGGACTAGGGGCACAGATACGCAGTATTTT CASSYSGTRGTDTQYF TRBJ2-3 TRBD2 TRBV6-5 -
TGCAGCGTTGAAGCCTCTCGGGGCGGCTACACCTTC CSVEASRGGYTF TRBJ1-2 - TRBV29-1 -
TGTGCCAGCTCAGGGAACACTGAAGCTTTCTTT CASSGNTEAFF TRBJ1-1 - TRBV18 few
TGTGCCAGCAGCTTGGAACAATTGAACACTGAAGCTTTCTTT CASSLEQLNTEAFF TRBJ1-1 - TRBV5-5 few